This entry lists 12 T cell receptor beta chains sequenced from one sample in a study of T cells after yellow fever vaccination. TCRdb ran MiXCR on the 5' RACE reads and lists one entry per CDR3 protein. Of under 350,000 distinct CDR3 sequences in the sample, roughly 4% were seen once. Sequenced material: PBMCs, taken 5 days after the yellow fever booster vaccination. Source of these receptors: a man in his late teens or twenties who received the YFV17D yellow fever vaccine.

The V and J genes are TRBV7-8 and TRBJ1-2; a weak D match, TRBD1 (6 bases). V shed 2 bases and J shed 0 bases, with 10 bases lying between them. Germline CDR1 reads SGHVS; CDR2 reads FQNEAQ. There are 15 residues in the CDR3. The CDR3 spells CASSLQGTPNYGYTF. CDR3 coding DNA: TGTGCCAGCAGCTTACAGGGGACTCCTAACTATGGCTACACCTTC.

The J gene is TRBJ2-2, the V gene TRBV12-3 or TRBV12-4; TRBD1 matches 7 bases. The CDR3 has 15 amino acids. The trim removed 4 bases at V and 1 base at J, leaving 3 bases unmatched. The CDR3 region has the DNA TGTGCCAGCAGTTCCTACAGGGGGAACACCGGGGAGCTGTTTTTT. Translating gives CASSSYRGNTGELFF.

There are a few counts of this clonotype. The J gene is TRBJ2-5, the V gene TRBV7-2, with D possibly TRBD1 on 6 matching bases. V was cut by 5 bases and J by 4 bases, with 14 bases left in between. CDR1 is SGHTA, CDR2 FQGNSA, per germline. The CDR3 runs 14 residues. CDR3 nucleotides: TGTGCCAGCAGCCCAGGGGTCCCAATAGAGACCCAGTACTTC. Translation: CASSPGVPIETQYF.

Ten or more counts support this clonotype. The V gene is TRBV5-6, the J gene TRBJ1-5, with D unresolved. Trimming stripped 1 base from V and 5 bases from J, with 4 bases between. Germline V gives CDR1 SGHDT, CDR2 YYEEEE. The CDR3 loop spans 12 amino acids. CDR3 residues: CASSLRDQPQHF. The CDR3 bases are TGTGCCAGCAGCTTGCGAGATCAGCCCCAGCATTTT.

In this sample, this clonotype turned up many times. The J gene is TRBJ1-6, the V gene TRBV4-1; a possible D gene is TRBD1 (5 bases). The V end was cut by 3 bases, the J end by 15 bases, with 27 bases between. The CDR3 sequence is 17 residues long. CDR1 and CDR2 from the germline V gene are MGHRA and YSYEKL. CDR3 amino acids: CASSQHPRGDQQSRLHF. CDR3 DNA sequence: TGCGCCAGCAGCCAGCACCCCCGGGGGGACCAGCAGTCGCGCCTCCACTTT.

This clonotype turned up a few times. This sequence joins TRBV10-3 and TRBJ2-5; D unresolved. Germline V gene sequence: CDR1 ENHRY, CDR2 SYGVKD. This CDR3 region has 13 residues. V shed 2 bases and J shed 5 bases, with 9 bases lying between them. This CDR3 is CAISEQELETQYF. The CDR3, as DNA: TGTGCCATCAGTGAGCAGGAGTTGGAGACCCAGTACTTC.

Many counts were recorded for this clonotype. The CDR3 region has the DNA TGCAGTGCCCTTAGCGGGGGGGCCGGAGATACGCAGTATTTT. It is translated as CSALSGGAGDTQYF. The rearrangement joins TRBV20-1 to TRBJ2-3; 11 nucleotides line up with TRBD2. The V gene end was trimmed by 6 bases and the J gene end by 5 bases; junction bases not matched to a gene: 7. The CDR3 length is 14 residues. Looked up from germline, CDR1 is DFQATT and CDR2 is SNEGSKA (reference sequence).

This clonotype has a handful of counts. J is TRBJ2-5 and V is TRBV29-1; D remains ambiguous. This CDR3 region has 13 residues. Germline V lookup: CDR1 SQVTM, CDR2 ANQGSEA. V was pared by 3 bases and J by 1 base, with 9 bases between. CDR3 coding DNA: TGCAGCGTTGATCTGGCTACCCAAGAGACCCAGTACTTC. Translating it yields CSVDLATQETQYF.

Concerning this clonotype: This sequence may be a read error, since a much larger clone differs from it by one base. This chain links TRBV19 with TRBJ1-5; D perhaps matches TRBD1 (5 bases). This CDR3 has 14 residues. The germline V gene has CDR1 LNHDA and CDR2 SQIVND (reference sequence). CDR3 DNA sequence: TGTGCCAGTGGTATCACCGGGGGTAGGCAGCCCCAGCATTTT. Translation gives CASGITGGRQPQHF.

This clonotype was seen many times. The J gene is TRBJ2-1, the V gene TRBV5-1; 7 bases agree with TRBD1. This CDR3 has 12 amino acids. Germline assignment: CDR1 SGHRS and CDR2 YFSETQ. The trim removed 4 bases at V and 15 bases at J, leaving 10 bases unmatched. The CDR3 DNA sequence: TGCGCCAGCAGCGTAACAGGGGTGGGGGCGTTCTTC. This codes for CASSVTGVGAFF.

This clonotype was found many times. This rearrangement joins TRBV19 to TRBJ1-1, with TRBD1 matching 7 bases. Germline CDR1 LNHDA, CDR2 SQIVND (reference sequence). The CDR3 extends over 14 amino acids. The trim removed 3 bases at V and 2 bases at J, leaving 3 bases unmatched. CDR3 region: CASSIGTVNTEAFF. CDR3 nucleotides: TGTGCCAGTAGTATCGGGACAGTTAACACTGAAGCTTTCTTT.

This clonotype appeared many times. The chain joins TRBV5-1 to TRBJ2-7; D ambiguous. V was trimmed by 2 bases and J by 1 base, leaving 7 bases between them. Germline CDR1 SGHRS, CDR2 YFSETQ. This CDR3 comprises 13 residues. The CDR3 DNA follows: TGCGCCAGCAGCTTCGACGGTTCCTACGAGCAGTACGTC. This encodes CASSFDGSYEQYV.